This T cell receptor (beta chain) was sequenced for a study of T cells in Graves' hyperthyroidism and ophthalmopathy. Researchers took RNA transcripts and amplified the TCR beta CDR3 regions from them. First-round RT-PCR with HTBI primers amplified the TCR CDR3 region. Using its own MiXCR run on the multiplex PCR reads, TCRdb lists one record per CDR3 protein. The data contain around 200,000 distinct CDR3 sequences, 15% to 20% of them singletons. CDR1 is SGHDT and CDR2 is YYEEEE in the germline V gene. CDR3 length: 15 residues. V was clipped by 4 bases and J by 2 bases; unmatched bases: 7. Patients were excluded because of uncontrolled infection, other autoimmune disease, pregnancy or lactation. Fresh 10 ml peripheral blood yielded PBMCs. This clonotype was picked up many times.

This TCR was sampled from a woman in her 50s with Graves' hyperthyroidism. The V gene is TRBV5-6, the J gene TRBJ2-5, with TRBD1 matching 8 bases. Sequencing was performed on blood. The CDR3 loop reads CASSARRTGQETQYF. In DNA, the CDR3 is TGTGCCAGCAGCGCAAGAAGGACAGGGCAAGAGACCCAGTACTTC. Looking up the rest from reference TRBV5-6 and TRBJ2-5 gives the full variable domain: DAGVTQSPTHLIKTRGQQVTLRCSPKSGHDTVSWYQQALGQGPQFIFQYYEEEERQRGNFPDRFSGHQFPNYSSELNVNALLLGDSALYLCASSARRTGQETQYFGPGTRLLVL.